This T cell receptor beta chain is from a study of blood T cell repertoires in COVID-19. Study in general: PBMCs, B-cell-depleted T cells, or T cells were the source of the cDNA or gDNA that made up the material.

V was cut by 3 bases and J by 3 bases, with 21 bases left in between. The CDR3 has 17 residues. From germline, CDR1 is SQVTM and CDR2 ANQGSEA. The data were produced by immunoSEQ multiplex PCR, yet TCRdb's version contains in-frame clones alone and is incomplete. Counted here are 120,000 to 150,000 clones, approximately 86% occurring once; the ten biggest clones make up about 5.8%. Input material: peripheral blood. This chain connects TRBV29-1 to TRBJ2-1; D may be TRBD2 (6 bases). This clonotype originated in a human donor in a cohort sampled during active COVID-19. The CDR3 nucleotides read TGCAGCGTTGAGGACCCTGGACGGGGGTGGAACTACAATGAGCAGTTCTTC. Encoded protein: CSVEDPGRGWNYNEQFF.